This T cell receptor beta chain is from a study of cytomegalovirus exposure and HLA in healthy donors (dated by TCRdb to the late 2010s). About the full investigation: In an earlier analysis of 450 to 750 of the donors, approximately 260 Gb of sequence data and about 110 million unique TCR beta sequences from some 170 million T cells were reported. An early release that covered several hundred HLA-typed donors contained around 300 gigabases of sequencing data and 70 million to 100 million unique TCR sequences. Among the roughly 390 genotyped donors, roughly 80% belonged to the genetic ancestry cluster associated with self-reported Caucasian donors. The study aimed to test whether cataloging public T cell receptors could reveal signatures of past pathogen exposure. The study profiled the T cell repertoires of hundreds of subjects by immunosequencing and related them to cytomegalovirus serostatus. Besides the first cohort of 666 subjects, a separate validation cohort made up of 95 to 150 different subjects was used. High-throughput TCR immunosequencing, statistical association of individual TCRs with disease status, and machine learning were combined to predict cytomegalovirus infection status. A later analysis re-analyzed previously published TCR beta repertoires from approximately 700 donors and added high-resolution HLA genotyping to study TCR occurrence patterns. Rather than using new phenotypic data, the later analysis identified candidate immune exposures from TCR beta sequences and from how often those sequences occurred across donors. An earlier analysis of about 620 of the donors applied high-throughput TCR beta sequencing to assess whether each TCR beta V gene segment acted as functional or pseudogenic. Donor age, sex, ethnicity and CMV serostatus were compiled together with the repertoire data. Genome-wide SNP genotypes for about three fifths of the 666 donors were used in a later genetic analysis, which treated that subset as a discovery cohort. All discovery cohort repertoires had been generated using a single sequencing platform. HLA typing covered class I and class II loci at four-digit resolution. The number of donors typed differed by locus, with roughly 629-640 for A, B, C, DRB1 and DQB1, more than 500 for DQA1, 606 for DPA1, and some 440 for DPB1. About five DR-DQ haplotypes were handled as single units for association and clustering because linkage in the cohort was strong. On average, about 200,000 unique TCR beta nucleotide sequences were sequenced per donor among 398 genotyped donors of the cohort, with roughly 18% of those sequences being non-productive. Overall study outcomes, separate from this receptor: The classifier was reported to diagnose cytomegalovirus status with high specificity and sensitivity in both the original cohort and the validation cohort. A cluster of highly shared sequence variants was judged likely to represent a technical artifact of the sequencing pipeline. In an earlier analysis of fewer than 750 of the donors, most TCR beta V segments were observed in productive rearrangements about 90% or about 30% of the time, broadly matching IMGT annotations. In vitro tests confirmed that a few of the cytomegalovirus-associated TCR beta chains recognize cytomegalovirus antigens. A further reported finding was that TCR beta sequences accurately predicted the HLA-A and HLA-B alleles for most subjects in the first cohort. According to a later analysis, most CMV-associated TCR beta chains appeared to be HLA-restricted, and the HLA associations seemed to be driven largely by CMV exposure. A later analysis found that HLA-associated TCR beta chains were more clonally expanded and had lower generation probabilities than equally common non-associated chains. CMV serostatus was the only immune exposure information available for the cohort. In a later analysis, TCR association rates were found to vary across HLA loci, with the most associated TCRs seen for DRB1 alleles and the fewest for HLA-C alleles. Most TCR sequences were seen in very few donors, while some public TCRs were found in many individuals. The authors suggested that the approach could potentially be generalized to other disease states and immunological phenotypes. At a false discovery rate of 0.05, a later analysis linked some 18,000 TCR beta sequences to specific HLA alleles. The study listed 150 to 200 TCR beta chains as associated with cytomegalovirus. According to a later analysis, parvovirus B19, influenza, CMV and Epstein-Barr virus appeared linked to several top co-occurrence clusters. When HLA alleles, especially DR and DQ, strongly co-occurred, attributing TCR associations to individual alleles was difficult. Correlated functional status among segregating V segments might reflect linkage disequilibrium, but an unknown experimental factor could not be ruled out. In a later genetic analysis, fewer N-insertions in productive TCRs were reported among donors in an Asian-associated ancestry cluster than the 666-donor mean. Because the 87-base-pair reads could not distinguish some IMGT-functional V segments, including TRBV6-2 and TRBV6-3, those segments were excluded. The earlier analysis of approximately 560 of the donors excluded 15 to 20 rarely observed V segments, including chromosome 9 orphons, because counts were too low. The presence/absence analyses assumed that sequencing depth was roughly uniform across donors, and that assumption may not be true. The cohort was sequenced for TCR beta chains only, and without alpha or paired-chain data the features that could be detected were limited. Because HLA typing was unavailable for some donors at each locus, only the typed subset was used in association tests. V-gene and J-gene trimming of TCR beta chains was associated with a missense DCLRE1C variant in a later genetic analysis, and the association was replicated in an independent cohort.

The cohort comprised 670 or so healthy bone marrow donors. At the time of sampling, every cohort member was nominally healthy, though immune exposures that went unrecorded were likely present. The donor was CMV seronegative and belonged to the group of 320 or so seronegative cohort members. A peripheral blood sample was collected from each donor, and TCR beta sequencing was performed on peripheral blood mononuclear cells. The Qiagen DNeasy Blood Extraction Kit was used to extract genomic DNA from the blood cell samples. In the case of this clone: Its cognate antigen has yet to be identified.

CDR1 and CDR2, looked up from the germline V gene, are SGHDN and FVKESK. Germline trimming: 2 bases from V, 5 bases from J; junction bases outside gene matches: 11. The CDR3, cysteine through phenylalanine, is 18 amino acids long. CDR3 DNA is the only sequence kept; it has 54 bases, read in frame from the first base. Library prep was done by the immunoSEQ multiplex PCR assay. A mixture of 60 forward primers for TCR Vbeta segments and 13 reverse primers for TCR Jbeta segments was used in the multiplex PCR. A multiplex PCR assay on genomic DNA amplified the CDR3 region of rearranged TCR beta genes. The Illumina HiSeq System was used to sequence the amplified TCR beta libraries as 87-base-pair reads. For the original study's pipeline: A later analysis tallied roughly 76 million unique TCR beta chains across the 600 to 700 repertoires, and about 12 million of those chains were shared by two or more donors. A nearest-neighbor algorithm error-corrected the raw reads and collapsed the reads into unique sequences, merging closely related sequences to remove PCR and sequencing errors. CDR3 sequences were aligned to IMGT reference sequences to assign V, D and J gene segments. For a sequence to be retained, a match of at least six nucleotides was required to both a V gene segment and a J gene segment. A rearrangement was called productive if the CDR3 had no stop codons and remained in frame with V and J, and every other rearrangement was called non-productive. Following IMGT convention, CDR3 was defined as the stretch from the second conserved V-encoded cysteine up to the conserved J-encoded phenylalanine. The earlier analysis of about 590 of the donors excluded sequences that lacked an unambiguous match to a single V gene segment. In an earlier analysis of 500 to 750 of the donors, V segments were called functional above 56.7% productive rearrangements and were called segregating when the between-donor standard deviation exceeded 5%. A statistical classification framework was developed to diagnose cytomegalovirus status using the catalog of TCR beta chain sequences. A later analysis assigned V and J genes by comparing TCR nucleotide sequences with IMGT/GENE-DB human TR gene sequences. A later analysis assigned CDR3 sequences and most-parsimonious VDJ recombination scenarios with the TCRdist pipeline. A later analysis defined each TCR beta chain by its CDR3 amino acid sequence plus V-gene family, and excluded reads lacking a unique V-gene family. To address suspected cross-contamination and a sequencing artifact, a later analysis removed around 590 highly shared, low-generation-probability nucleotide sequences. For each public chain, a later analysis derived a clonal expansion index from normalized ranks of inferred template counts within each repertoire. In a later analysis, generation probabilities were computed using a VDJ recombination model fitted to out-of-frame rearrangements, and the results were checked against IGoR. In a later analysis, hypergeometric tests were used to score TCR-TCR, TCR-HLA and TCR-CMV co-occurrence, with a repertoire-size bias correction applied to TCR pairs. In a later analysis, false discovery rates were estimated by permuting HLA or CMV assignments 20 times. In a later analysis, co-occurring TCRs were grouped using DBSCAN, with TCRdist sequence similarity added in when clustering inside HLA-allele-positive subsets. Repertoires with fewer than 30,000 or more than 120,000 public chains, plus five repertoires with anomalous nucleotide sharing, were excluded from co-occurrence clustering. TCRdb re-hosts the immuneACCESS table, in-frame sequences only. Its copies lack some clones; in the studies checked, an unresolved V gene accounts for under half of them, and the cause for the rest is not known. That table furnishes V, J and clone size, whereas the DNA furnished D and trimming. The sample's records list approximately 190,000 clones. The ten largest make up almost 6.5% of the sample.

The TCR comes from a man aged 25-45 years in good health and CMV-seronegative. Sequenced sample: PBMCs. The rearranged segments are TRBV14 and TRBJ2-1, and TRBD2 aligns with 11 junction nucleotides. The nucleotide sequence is TGTGCCAGCAGCCAAATTACTAGCGGGAGCTTTAGGGACAATGAGCAGTTCTTC. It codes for CASSQITSGSFRDNEQFF.